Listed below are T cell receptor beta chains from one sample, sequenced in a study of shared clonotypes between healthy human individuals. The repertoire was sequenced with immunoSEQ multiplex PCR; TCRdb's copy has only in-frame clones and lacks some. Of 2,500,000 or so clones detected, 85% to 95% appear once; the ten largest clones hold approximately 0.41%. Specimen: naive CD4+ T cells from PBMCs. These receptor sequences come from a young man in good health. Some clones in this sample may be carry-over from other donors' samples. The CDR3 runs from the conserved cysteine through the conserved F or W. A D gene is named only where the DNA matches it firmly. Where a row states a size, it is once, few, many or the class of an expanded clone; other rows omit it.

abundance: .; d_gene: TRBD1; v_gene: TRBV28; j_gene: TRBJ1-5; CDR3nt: TGTGCCAGCAGTTTATTTCGCAGGACAGGACTCAATCAGCCCCAGCATTTT; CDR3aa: CASSLFRRTGLNQPQHF
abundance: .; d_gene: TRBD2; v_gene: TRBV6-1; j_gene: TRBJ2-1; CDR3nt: TGTGCCAGTTACTTTAGCGGGAGGGAGAATGAGCAGTTCTTC; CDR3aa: CASYFSGRENEQFF
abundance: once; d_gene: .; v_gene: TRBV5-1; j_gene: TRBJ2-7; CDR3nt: TGCGCCAGCAGCTTTTCCGGGACCCAAGGGTCCGAGCAGTACTTC; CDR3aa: CASSFSGTQGSEQYF
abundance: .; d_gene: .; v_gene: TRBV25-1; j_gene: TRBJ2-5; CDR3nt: TGTGCCAGCAGTGACCCTTCCCAAGAGACCCAGTACTTC; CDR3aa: CASSDPSQETQYF
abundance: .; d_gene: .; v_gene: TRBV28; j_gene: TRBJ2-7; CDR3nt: TGTGCCAGCAGTTCTCAGGCCGCCTACGAGCAGTACTTC; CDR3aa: CASSSQAAYEQYF
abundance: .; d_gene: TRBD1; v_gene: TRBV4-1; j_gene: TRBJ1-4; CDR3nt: TGCGCCAGCAGCCAAACCTATGGGACAGCCATTGAAAAACTGTTTTTT; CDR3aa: CASSQTYGTAIEKLFF
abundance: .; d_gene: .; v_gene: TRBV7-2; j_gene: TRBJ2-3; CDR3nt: TGTGCCAGCAGCACCCACGGGGATCTGACAGATACGCAGTATTTT; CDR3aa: CASSTHGDLTDTQYF
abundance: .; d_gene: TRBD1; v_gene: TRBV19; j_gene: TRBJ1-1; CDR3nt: TGTGCCAGTAGTAGCCACAGGGGAGACGCTGAAGCTTTCTTT; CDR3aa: CASSSHRGDAEAFF
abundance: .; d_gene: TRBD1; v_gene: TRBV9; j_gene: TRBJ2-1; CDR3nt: TGTGCCAGCAGCGTAGCGCAAACAGGGGGCGGGCAGTTCTTC; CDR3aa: CASSVAQTGGGQFF
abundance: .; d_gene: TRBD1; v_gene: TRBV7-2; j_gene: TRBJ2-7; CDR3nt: TGTGCCAGCAGCTACACAGGGGATCGCTACGAGCAGTACTTC; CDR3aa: CASSYTGDRYEQYF
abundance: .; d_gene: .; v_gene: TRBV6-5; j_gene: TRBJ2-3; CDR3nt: TGTGCCGTCCGACGGGGGAGCTCAGATACGCAGTATTTT; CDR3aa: CAVRRGSSDTQYF
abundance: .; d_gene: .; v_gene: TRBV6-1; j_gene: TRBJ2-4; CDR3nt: TGTGCCAGCAGTGAAATCGATGCAGCGGCTATTCTAGCCAAAAACATTCAGTACTTC; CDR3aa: CASSEIDAAAILAKNIQYF
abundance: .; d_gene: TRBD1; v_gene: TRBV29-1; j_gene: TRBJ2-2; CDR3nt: TGCAGCGTCGTGGGACAGTTTAACACCGGGGAGCTGTTTTTT; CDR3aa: CSVVGQFNTGELFF
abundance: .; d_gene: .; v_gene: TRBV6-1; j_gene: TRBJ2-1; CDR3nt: TGTGCCAGCGGGGGCTCGGGTTCCGCCAAGTTCTTC; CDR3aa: CASGGSGSAKFF
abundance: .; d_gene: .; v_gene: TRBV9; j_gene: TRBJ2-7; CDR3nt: TGTGCCAGCAGCGCCACCGACAGAGCCTACGAGCAGTACTTC; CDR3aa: CASSATDRAYEQYF
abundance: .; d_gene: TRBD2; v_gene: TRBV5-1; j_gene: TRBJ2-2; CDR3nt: TGCGCCAGCAGCTTGGGAGGACTAGCGGGTAATAGAGGGGAGCTGTTTTTT; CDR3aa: CASSLGGLAGNRGELFF
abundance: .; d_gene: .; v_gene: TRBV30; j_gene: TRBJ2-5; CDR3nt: TGTGCCTGGAGTGCACTAGCACAAGAGACCCAGTACTTC; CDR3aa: CAWSALAQETQYF
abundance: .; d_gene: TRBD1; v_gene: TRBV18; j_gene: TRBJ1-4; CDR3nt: TGTGCCAGCTCACCACTACAGGGGGCAGCTGAAAAACTGTTTTTT; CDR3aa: CASSPLQGAAEKLFF
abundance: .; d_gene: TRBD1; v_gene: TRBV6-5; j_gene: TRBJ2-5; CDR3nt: TGTGCCAGCAGTTACCGGGACAGGGGGCAAGAGACCCAGTACTTC; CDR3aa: CASSYRDRGQETQYF
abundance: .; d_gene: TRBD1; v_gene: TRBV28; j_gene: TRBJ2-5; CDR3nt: TGTGCCAGCACTTCCACCGGGACAGGGGGCCAAGAGCAGTACTTC; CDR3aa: CASTSTGTGGQEQYF
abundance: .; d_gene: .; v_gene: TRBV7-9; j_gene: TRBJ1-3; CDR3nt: TGTGCCAGCAGCTTCTCTCCCCCCTCTGGAAACACCATATATTTT; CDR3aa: CASSFSPPSGNTIYF
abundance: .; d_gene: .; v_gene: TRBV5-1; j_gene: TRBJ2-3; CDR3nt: TGCGCCAGCAGCTTAACAGGAATCGCAGATACGCAGTATTTT; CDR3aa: CASSLTGIADTQYF
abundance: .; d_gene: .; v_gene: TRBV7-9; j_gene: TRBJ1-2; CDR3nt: TGTGCCAGCAGCCTCGGCCCGAACTATGGCTACACCTTC; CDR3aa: CASSLGPNYGYTF
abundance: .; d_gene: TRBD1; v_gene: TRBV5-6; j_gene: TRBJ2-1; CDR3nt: TGTGCCAGCAGCACCGGGACAGGGGGCCGCGATGAGCAGTTCTTC; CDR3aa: CASSTGTGGRDEQFF
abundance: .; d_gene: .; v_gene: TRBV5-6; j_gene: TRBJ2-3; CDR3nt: TGTGCCAGCAGCTCGGATCAGGGCGGCACAGATACGCAGTATTTT; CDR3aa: CASSSDQGGTDTQYF
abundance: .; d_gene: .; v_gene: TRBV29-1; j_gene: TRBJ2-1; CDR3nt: TGCAGCGTCGGTCATGGCCCAGAGTCCTACAATGAGCAGTTCTTC; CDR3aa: CSVGHGPESYNEQFF
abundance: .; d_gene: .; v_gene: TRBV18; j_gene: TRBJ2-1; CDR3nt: TGTGCCAGCTCGTCCTCAGGGTTTGAGCAGTTCTTC; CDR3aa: CASSSSGFEQFF
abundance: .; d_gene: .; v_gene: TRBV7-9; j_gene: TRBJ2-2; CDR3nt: TGTGCCAGCAGGACGGGAAACACCGGGGAGCTGTTTTTT; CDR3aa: CASRTGNTGELFF
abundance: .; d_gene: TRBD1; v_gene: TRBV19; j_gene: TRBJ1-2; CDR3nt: TGTGCCAGTAGTATAGTAGGGACAGGGGATGGCTACACCTTC; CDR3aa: CASSIVGTGDGYTF
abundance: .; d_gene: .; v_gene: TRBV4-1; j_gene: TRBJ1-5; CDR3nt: TGCGCCAGCAGCCAAGAGGCCGGTAGGCAGCCCCAGCATTTT; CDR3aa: CASSQEAGRQPQHF
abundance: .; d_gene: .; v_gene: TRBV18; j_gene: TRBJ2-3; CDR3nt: TGTGCCAGCTCACCAGTAGCGCCGACAGATACGCAGTATTTT; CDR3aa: CASSPVAPTDTQYF
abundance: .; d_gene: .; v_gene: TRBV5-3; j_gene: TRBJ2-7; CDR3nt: TGTGCCAGAGGGGCCCACGCGACCCCCTTAAGAGACGAGCAGTACTTC; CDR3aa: CARGAHATPLRDEQYF
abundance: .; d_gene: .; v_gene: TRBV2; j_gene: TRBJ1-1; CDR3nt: TGTGCCAGCAGTGACCGTGGGGGGGCGCTTACTGAAGCTTTCTTT; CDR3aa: CASSDRGGALTEAFF
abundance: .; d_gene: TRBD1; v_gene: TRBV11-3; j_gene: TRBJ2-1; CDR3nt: TGTGCCAGCAGCTCAACCCCAGGGGGGACAGGAGAGAATGAGCAGTTCTTC; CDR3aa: CASSSTPGGTGENEQFF
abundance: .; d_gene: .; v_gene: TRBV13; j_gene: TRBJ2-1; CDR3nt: TGTGCCAGCAGCTTAAAGGTTGGCAATGAGCAGTTCTTC; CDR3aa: CASSLKVGNEQFF
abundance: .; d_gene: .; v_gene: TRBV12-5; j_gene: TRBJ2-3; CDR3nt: TGTGCTAGTGGTTCGCGTGGGGATACGCAGTATTTT; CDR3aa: CASGSRGDTQYF
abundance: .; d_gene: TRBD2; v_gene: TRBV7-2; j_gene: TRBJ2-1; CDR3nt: TGTGCCAGCAGCCGACTAGCGGGAGTGCAGTTCTTC; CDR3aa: CASSRLAGVQFF
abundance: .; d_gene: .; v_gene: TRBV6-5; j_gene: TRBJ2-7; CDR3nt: TGTGCCAGCACTTCCGGGCCGACCGCCTACGAGCAGTACTTC; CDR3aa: CASTSGPTAYEQYF
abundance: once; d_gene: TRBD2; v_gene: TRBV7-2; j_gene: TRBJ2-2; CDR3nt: TGTGCCAGCAGCCAGGGACTAGCGGAAGCGAACACCGGGGAGCTGTTTTTT; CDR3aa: CASSQGLAEANTGELFF
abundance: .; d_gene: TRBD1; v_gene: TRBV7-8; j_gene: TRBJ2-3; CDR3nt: TGTGCCAGCAGCTTAGACAGGGGGGATACGCAGTATTTT; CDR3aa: CASSLDRGDTQYF
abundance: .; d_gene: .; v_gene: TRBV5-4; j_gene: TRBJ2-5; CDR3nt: TGTGCCAGCAGCCGGGGGGCTAGCGGCCAAGAGACCCAGTACTTC; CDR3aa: CASSRGASGQETQYF
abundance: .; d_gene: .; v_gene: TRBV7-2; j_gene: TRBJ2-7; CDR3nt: TGTGCCAGCAGCATTACAGGTGCAGCCTCCTACGAGCAGTACTTC; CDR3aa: CASSITGAASYEQYF
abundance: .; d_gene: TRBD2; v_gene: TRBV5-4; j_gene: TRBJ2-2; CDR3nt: TGTGCCAGCAGCCCCCCGCGGGGGGCTGACGGGGAGCTGTTTTTT; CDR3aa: CASSPPRGADGELFF
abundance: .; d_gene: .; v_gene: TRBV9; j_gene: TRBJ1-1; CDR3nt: TGTGCCAGCAGCAAGGACCCCGGGGCGAGTACTGAAGCTTTCTTT; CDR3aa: CASSKDPGASTEAFF
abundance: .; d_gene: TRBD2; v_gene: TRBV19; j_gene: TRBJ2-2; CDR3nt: TGTGCCAGTAGTATAGATCCGATGGTGTGGCTAGCGGGAGGGAAGAACACCGGGGAGCTGTTTTTT; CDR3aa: CASSIDPMVWLAGGKNTGELFF
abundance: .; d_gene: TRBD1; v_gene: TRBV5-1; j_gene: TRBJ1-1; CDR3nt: TGCGCCAGCAGCTTGGGAGGGGTGAGGACAGGGGACACTGAAGCTTTCTTT; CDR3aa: CASSLGGVRTGDTEAFF
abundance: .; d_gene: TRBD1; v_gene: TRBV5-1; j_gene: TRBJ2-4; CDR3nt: TGCGCCAGCACTCTAACAGGGGGATCCCGATTAGCCAAAAACATTCAGTACTTC; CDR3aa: CASTLTGGSRLAKNIQYF
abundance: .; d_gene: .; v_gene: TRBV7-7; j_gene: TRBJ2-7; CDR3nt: TGTGCCAGCAGCGAAAGTGGAGCCCTCGAGCAGTACTTC; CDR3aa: CASSESGALEQYF
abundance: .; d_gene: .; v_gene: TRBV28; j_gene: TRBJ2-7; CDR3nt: TGTGCCAGCAGTGCCCCCCGGGGACAAACCTACGAGCAGTACTTC; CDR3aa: CASSAPRGQTYEQYF
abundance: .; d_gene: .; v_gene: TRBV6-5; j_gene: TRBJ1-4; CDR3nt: TGTGCCACCACGGGCTCCACTAATGAAAAACTGTTTTTT; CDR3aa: CATTGSTNEKLFF